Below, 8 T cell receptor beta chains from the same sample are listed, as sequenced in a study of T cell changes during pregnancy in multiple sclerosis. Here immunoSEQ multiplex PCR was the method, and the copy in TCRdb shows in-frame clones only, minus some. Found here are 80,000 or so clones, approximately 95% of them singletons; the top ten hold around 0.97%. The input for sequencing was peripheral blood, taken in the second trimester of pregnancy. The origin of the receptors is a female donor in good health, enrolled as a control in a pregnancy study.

DNA for the CDR3: TGTGCCAGCAGCTTTGGACGGGACACAGATACGCAGTATTTT. This sequence encodes CASSFGRDTDTQYF. The rearrangement links TRBV11-3 to TRBJ2-3, with D perhaps TRBD2 (5 bases). Germline CDR1 reads SGHNT; CDR2 reads YENEEA. The V end was cut by 3 bases, the J end by 2 bases, with 9 bases between. This CDR3 has 14 amino acids.

This CDR3 is CASSPPIRQGLNEQYF. The CDR3 bases are TGTGCCAGCAGTCCCCCGATCCGACAGGGCTTAAACGAGCAGTACTTC. The V and J genes are TRBV28 and TRBJ2-7; 7 positions match TRBD1. V gave up 5 bases and J gave up 5 bases; unmatched junction bases: 15. The CDR3 totals 16 residues. Germline values: CDR1 MDHEN, CDR2 SYDVKM. The full variable domain, completed using reference TRBV28 and TRBJ2-7, is DVKVTQSSRYLVKRTGEKVFLECVQDMDHENMFWYRQDPGLGLRLIYFSYDVKMKEKGDIPEGYSVSREKKERFSLILESASTNQTSMYLCASSPPIRQGLNEQYFGPGTRLTVT.

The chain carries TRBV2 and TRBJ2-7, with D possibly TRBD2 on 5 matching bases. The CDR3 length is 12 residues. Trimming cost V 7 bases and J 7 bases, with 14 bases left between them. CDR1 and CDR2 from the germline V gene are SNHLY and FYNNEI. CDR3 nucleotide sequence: TGTGCCAGCACTCAAGCGGAGGCTGAGCAGTACTTC. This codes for CASTQAEAEQYF.

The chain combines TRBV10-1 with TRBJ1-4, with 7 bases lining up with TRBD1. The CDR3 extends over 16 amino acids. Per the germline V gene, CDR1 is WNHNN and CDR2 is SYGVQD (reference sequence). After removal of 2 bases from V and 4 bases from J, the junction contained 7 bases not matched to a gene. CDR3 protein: CASSETAGGVNEKLFF. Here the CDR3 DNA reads TGCGCCAGCAGTGAGACGGCAGGGGGTGTTAATGAAAAACTGTTTTTT.

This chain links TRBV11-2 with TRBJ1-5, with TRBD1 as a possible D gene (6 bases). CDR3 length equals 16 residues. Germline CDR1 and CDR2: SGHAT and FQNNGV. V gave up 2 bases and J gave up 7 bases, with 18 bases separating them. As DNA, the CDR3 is TGTGCCAGCAGCTTATTTAAAGGGCAGGGGACCCAGCCCCAGCATTTT. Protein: CASSLFKGQGTQPQHF.

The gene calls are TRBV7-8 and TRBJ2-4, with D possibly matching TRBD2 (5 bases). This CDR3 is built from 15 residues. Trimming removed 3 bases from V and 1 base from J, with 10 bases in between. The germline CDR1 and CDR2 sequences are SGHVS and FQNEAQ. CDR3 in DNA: TGTGCCAGCAGCTTGGTTGGGGAGGCCAAAAACATTCAGTACTTC. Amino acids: CASSLVGEAKNIQYF.

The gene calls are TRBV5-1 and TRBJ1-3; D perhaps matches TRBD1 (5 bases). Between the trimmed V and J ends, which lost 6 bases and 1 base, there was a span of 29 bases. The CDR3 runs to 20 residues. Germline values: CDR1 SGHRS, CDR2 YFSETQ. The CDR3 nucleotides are TGCGCCAGCACCCGACTACCGGGACTCCAGACGGGGCGATCTGGAAACACCATATATTTT. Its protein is CASTRLPGLQTGRSGNTIYF.

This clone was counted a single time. The CDR3, as DNA: TGTGCCAGCTCACAGGGACGCTACGAGCAGTACTTC. Its translation is CASSQGRYEQYF. The chain recombines TRBV6-1 with TRBJ2-7, with a tentative D call TRBD1 (6 bases). In germline, CDR1 is MNHNS, CDR2 SASEGT. V lost 8 bases, J lost 3 bases, and 11 bases lay in between. The CDR3 length is 12 residues.